The sequence of this TCR beta chain was determined in a study of T-cell reconstitution after alpha-beta-depleted transplantation in children. Findings and caveats of the study: Several hundred expanded graft clones reportedly were the source of alpha-beta T cells about two months after transplant. Some patients' high day-60 TCRbeta diversity was traced to surviving recipient T cells and thymic progenitors.

Unique molecular identifiers were incorporated during preparation of the TCRbeta library. Each CDR3 protein is one row after TCRdb ran MiXCR on the PCR reads. In the table there are 6,500 to 10,000 distinct CDR3 sequences, 25% to 30% of which are singletons. Deletions cut 0 bases from V and 5 bases from J, with 12 bases between. The germline V gene encodes CDR1 SGHRS and CDR2 YFSETQ. The length of the CDR3 is 14 residues. Note on this clonotype: Its specificity is not known.

The TCR comes from a boy less than two years old who had a stem cell transplant for SCID, so the T cells may come from the graft donor. Here the sequenced sample was peripheral blood, taken 60 days after TCRalphabeta/CD19-depleted stem cell transplant. This chain links TRBV5-1 with TRBJ2-7; tentatively, D is TRBD1 (6 bases). The CDR3, as DNA: TGCGCCAGCAGCTTGGCAACAGGGTTCCACGAGCAGTACTTC. This gives the protein CASSLATGFHEQYF.